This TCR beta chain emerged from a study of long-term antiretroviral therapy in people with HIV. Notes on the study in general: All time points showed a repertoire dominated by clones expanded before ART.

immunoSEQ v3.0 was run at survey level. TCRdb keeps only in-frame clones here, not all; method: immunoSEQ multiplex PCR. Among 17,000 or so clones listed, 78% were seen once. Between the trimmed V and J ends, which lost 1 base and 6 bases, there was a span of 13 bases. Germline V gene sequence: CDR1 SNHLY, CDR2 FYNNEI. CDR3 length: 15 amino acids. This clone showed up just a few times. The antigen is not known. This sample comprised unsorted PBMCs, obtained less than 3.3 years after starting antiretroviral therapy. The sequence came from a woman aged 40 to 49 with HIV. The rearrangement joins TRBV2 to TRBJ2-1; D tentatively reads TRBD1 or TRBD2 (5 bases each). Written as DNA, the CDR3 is TGTGCCAGCAGTGAAGGGGGGACGCCCTCCAATGAGCAGTTCTTC. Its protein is CASSEGGTPSNEQFF.